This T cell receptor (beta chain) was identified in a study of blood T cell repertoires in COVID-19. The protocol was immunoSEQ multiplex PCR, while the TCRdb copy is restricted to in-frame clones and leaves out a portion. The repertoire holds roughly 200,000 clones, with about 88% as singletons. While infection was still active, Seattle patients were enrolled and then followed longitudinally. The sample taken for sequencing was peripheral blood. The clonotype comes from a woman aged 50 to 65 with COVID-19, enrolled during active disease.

The CDR3 region has the DNA TGTGCCAGCAGCCCCGGGAGCTACAATGAGCAGTTCTTC. Protein product: CASSPGSYNEQFF. J is TRBJ2-1 and V is TRBV11-3; D may be TRBD2 (6 bases). V lost 5 bases to trimming and J lost 3 bases, with 8 bases between them. CDR3 length: 13 amino acids. Germline V gene data show CDR1 as SGHNT and CDR2 as YENEEA.